Below, one T cell receptor beta chain is given with its context. The antigen is unknown. Here immunoSEQ multiplex PCR was the method, and the copy in TCRdb shows in-frame clones only, minus some. The profile shows 200,000 to 300,000 clones, over 90% of them singletons. The sample originates from a study of T cell responses to AZD1222 COVID-19 vaccine. Study-level points and caveats: The repertoires were collected only after the peak T cell response. Spike-spanning, vaccine-associated CD4 TCRs were dominant at 160-218 and 743-854. Clonal diversity may have been underestimated, and the donors were mostly white British, with more females than males.

CDR1 is PRHDT and CDR2 is FYEKMQ in the germline V gene (reference sequence). The CDR3 sequence is 15 residues long. With V trimmed by 5 bases and J by 9 bases, 8 bases remained unmatched. The chain is built from TRBV13 and TRBJ2-1; 12 positions match TRBD2. The material sequenced was peripheral blood, taken on day 0 of AZD1222 vaccination. This clonotype was sampled from an adult in good health. In DNA, the CDR3 is TGTGCCAGCAGCGAACTAGCGGGAGGTTCGGGTGAGCAGTTCTTC. Translation: CASSELAGGSGEQFF.